One sample yielded the 23 T cell receptor beta chains listed below, sequenced in a study of T cell responses to AZD1222 COVID-19 vaccine. TCRdb's table, derived via immunoSEQ multiplex PCR, lists solely in-frame clones and lacks some. This table has 110,000 to 150,000 clones, about 90% appearing once. The sample was peripheral blood, taken 28 days after the second AZD1222 dose. Receptor source: an adult who received the AZD1222 COVID-19 vaccine.

The sample holds one count of this clone. V and J are TRBV28 and TRBJ1-2; D gene unclear. Looked up from germline, CDR1 is MDHEN and CDR2 is SYDVKM. The CDR3 is made up of 13 amino acids. V gave up 3 bases and J gave up 9 bases, with 14 bases separating them. Written as DNA, the CDR3 is TGTGCCAGCAGTTTCAAGGACCTAATTCGCTACACCTTC. This encodes CASSFKDLIRYTF.

This chain connects TRBV6-6 to TRBJ2-7; weak D call: TRBD1 (5 bases). V was cut by 8 bases and J by 6 bases, with 14 bases left in between. Germline loops: CDR1 MNHNY, CDR2 SVGAGI (reference sequence). The CDR3 contains 12 residues. CDR3 in DNA: TGTGCCAGCGGAGTCAGGGTTGGCGAGCAGTACTTC. Amino acid sequence: CASGVRVGEQYF.

DNA for the CDR3: TGCAGTGCTTGGGGGGGGTACGAGCAGTACTTC. Translating gives CSAWGGYEQYF. This chain connects TRBV20-1 to TRBJ2-7; 7 bases match TRBD2. Germline loops: CDR1 DFQATT, CDR2 SNEGSKA (reference sequence). V lost 5 bases to trimming and J lost 4 bases; unmatched junction nucleotides: 2. CDR3 size: 11 residues.

The gene calls are TRBV29-1 and TRBJ2-7; 9 bases line up with TRBD1. Germline-derived CDR1 and CDR2 are SQVTM and ANQGSEA. Losses at the gene ends were 7 bases for V and 4 bases for J; bases not matched to a gene: 5. The CDR3 sequence is 12 residues long. The CDR3, as DNA: TGCAGCGCACAGGGGGCGTCGTACGAGCAGTACTTC. Translated, it gives CSAQGASYEQYF.

The chain uses TRBV3-1 (or the pseudogene TRBV3-2) and TRBJ1-6, with 7 bases matching TRBD1. V lost 4 bases, J lost 7 bases, and 7 bases stayed unmatched. CDR3 length equals 15 residues. Germline V gives CDR1 LGHDT, CDR2 YNNKEL (reference sequence). The CDR3 bases are TGTGCCAGCAGCCGGGTCGGGACAGCAAATTCACCCCTCCACTTT. Protein product: CASSRVGTANSPLHF.

The chain recombines TRBV11-2 with TRBJ2-3, with D unresolved. This CDR3 region has 15 residues. The V end lost 2 bases, the J end lost 2 bases, and 11 bases lay between the germline ends. CDR1 SGHAT and CDR2 FQNNGV come from the germline V gene. The CDR3 bases are TGTGCCAGCAGCTTATCGAACTTCCCCACAGATACGCAGTATTTT. Translation: CASSLSNFPTDTQYF. Variable domain in full (rest from reference TRBV11-2 and TRBJ2-3): EAGVAQSPRYKIIEKRQSVAFWCNPISGHATLYWYQQILGQGPKLLIQFQNNGVVDDSQLPKDRFSAERLKGVDSTLKIQPAKLEDSAVYLCASSLSNFPTDTQYFGPGTRLTVL.

V gene TRBV6-5 combines with J gene TRBJ2-7, with TRBD1 identical over 9 bases. After removal of 6 bases from V and 4 bases from J, the junction contained 7 bases not matched to a gene. The CDR3 sequence is 14 residues long. Germline V CDR1 and CDR2: MNHEY, SVGAGI. The CDR3 protein is CASRAGQGAYEQYF. The DNA of the CDR3 is TGTGCCAGCAGGGCGGGACAGGGAGCGTACGAGCAGTACTTC.

The chain uses TRBV27 and TRBJ2-1; 11 nucleotides agree with TRBD2. CDR1 and CDR2 from the germline V gene are MNHEY and SMNVEV (reference sequence). V gave up 5 bases and J gave up 2 bases; unmatched junction bases: 5. The CDR3 loop spans 16 amino acids. CDR3 amino acids: CASSMTSGITYNEQFF. DNA for the CDR3: TGTGCCAGCAGTATGACTAGCGGGATTACCTACAATGAGCAGTTCTTC.

The chain carries TRBV9 and TRBJ2-5; 7 nucleotides match TRBD1. The V and J ends lost 3 bases and 1 base, in that order; junction bases with no gene match: 3. Per the germline V gene, CDR1 is SGDLS and CDR2 is YYNGEE. The CDR3 is 14 residues long. CDR3 in amino acids: CASSAGTAQETQYF. The CDR3 nucleotides read TGTGCCAGCAGCGCCGGGACAGCCCAAGAGACCCAGTACTTC. Drawing the rest from reference TRBV9 and TRBJ2-5, the complete variable domain is DSGVTQTPKHLITATGQRVTLRCSPRSGDLSVYWYQQSLDQGLQFLIQYYNGEERAKGNILERFSAQQFPDLHSELNLSSLELGDSALYFCASSAGTAQETQYFGPGTRLLVL.

The rearrangement uses TRBV19 and TRBJ1-5, with D unclear. The CDR3 has 13 amino acids. Looked up from germline, CDR1 is LNHDA and CDR2 is SQIVND (reference sequence). V was clipped by 3 bases and J by 3 bases, with 6 bases between them. CDR3 region: CASSIVDNQPQHF. CDR3 nucleotides: TGTGCCAGTAGTATCGTTGACAATCAGCCCCAGCATTTT. Together with reference TRBV19 and TRBJ1-5, the CDR3 gives the full variable domain: DGGITQSPKYLFRKEGQNVTLSCEQNLNHDAMYWYRQDPGQGLRLIYYSQIVNDFQKGDIAEGYSVSREKKESFPLTVTSAQKNPTAFYLCASSIVDNQPQHFGDGTRLSIL.

The genes are TRBV5-4 and TRBJ1-2, with TRBD1 identical over 9 bases. The junction had 5 bases not matched to a gene; V was cut back by 3 bases and J by 2 bases. Germline CDR1 is SGHNT and CDR2 is YYREEE (reference sequence). The CDR3 is 15 amino acids. The CDR3 DNA reads as TGTGCCAGCAGCTGGGGGGGACAGGGCAACTATGGCTACACCTTC. It specifies CASSWGGQGNYGYTF.

The V gene is TRBV19, the J gene TRBJ1-1; possibly TRBD1 for D (5 bases). CDR3 size: 16 residues. The germline V gene has CDR1 LNHDA and CDR2 SQIVND (reference sequence). V lost 5 bases, J lost 1 base, and 17 bases lay in between. The CDR3 sequence: CASSWTRGSGNTEAFF. In nucleotides, the CDR3 is TGTGCCAGTAGTTGGACCCGGGGGAGCGGGAACACTGAAGCTTTCTTT.

This CDR3 is CASSLGQSSGNTIYF. CDR3 in DNA: TGTGCCAGCAGTCTGGGCCAAAGTTCTGGAAACACCATATATTTT. The chain uses TRBV7-3 and TRBJ1-3; D ambiguous. The CDR3 has 15 amino acids. CDR1 SGHTA and CDR2 FQGTGA come from the germline V gene. V was pared by 6 bases and J by 1 base, with 13 bases between.

The V gene is TRBV30, the J gene TRBJ1-2; D is undetermined. Trimming stripped 2 bases from V and 3 bases from J, with 10 bases between. Germline loops: CDR1 GTSNPN, CDR2 SVGIG (reference sequence). This CDR3 comprises 13 residues. CDR3 DNA: TGTGCCTGGAGTTACGAGGCTTACTATGGCTACACCTTC. Translating it yields CAWSYEAYYGYTF.

This chain connects TRBV28 to TRBJ1-2, with a tentative D call TRBD1 (6 bases). Trimming cost V 5 bases and J 7 bases, with 11 bases left between them. The CDR3 has 12 amino acids. CDR1 is MDHEN and CDR2 is SYDVKM in the germline V gene. CDR3 sequence: CASSNRDFGYTF. CDR3 DNA sequence: TGTGCCAGCAGTAACAGGGACTTTGGCTACACCTTC.

This clone was counted a few times. The V and J genes are TRBV7-3 and TRBJ2-2, with a possible D match to TRBD2 (6 bases). Germline V lookup: CDR1 SGHTA, CDR2 FQGTGA. The V and J ends lost 5 bases and 6 bases respectively, with 10 bases between them. The CDR3 extends over 13 amino acids. For the CDR3, the DNA is TGTGCCAGCAGCCCACCGGGGGCCGGGGAGCTGTTTTTT. Translating gives CASSPPGAGELFF.

This clone was observed a handful of times. J is TRBJ2-1 and V is TRBV28; either TRBD1 or TRBD2 may fit D (5 bases each). With 2 bases removed from V and 4 bases from J, the gap between germline ends came to 12 bases. The germline V gene has CDR1 MDHEN and CDR2 SYDVKM. CDR3 length: 15 amino acids. The CDR3 loop is CASSLGTAKYNEQFF. CDR3 nucleotides: TGTGCCAGCAGTTTAGGGACCGCTAAGTACAATGAGCAGTTCTTC.

This sequence joins TRBV24-1 and TRBJ2-3; no clear D gene. Germline V gene data show CDR1 as KGHDR and CDR2 as SFDVKD. Trimming cost V 4 bases and J 2 bases, with 9 bases left between them. The CDR3 is made up of 14 amino acids. The CDR3 DNA sequence: TGTGCCACCAGTGACTCGCCAAACACAGATACGCAGTATTTT. Translation gives CATSDSPNTDTQYF.

This clone was recorded once. The chain links TRBV6-5 to TRBJ2-7; a weak D match, TRBD1 (6 bases). Trimming removed 6 bases at V and 2 bases at J, with 17 bases between. This CDR3 region has 15 residues. CDR1 MNHEY and CDR2 SVGAGI come from the germline V gene. CDR3 protein: CASRLGGFGTYEQYF. CDR3 nucleotides: TGTGCCAGCAGATTAGGGGGTTTTGGCACCTACGAGCAGTACTTC.

The chain recombines TRBV7-2 with TRBJ2-5, with 11 bases identical to TRBD2. Germline trimming cut 6 bases from V and 5 bases from J; bases unmatched to any gene: 8. From germline, CDR1 is SGHTA and CDR2 FQGNSA. The CDR3 spans 15 residues. Written as DNA, the CDR3 is TGTGCCAGCAGGCCCTCGTCTAGCGGGAGGGAGACCCAGTACTTC. This gives the protein CASRPSSSGRETQYF.

The genes are TRBV7-2 and TRBJ2-7; D gene ambiguous. The germline CDR1 and CDR2 sequences are SGHTA and FQGNSA. CDR3 length equals 14 residues. Trimming left V 4 bases short and J 5 bases short, with 15 bases between. The CDR3 nucleotides are TGTGCCAGCAGCTCTCGACCCCCCATGGACGAGCAGTACTTC. It specifies CASSSRPPMDEQYF.

This clone was picked up one time. The chain carries TRBV4-3 and TRBJ2-7; D is perhaps TRBD1 or TRBD2 (5 bases each). The CDR3 is 15 residues long. V was clipped by 1 base and J by 1 base, with 11 bases between them. Germline V gene sequence: CDR1 LGHNA, CDR2 YSLEER. The CDR3 spells CASSQGDAVSYEQYF. CDR3 nucleotides: TGCGCCAGCAGCCAAGGGGACGCGGTTTCCTACGAGCAGTACTTC.

This rearrangement joins TRBV28 to TRBJ1-1; TRBD1 agrees at 9 bases. The germline V gene has CDR1 MDHEN and CDR2 SYDVKM. The length of the CDR3 is 14 residues. V lost 5 bases, J lost 6 bases, and 7 bases stayed unmatched. The CDR3 here is CASSVLQGAAEAFF. Here the CDR3 DNA reads TGTGCCAGCAGTGTATTACAGGGGGCTGCTGAAGCTTTCTTT.